Following are 14 T cell receptor beta chains from one sample sequenced in a study of glioma-infiltrating T cells. The iRepertoire nested amplicon-rescue multiplex PCR amplified TCR alpha and beta CDR3s from RNA. TCRdb processed the multiplex PCR reads anew with MiXCR; each CDR3 protein has one entry. The sample holds about 410,000 distinct CDR3 sequences, about 40% seen once. Sequencing was done on a sample of glioma tissue, nonneoplastic brain tissue, or PBMCs (not recorded which). The receptors were sampled from a human donor with low-grade glioma or glioblastoma, undergoing nonglioma brain surgery, or in good health (not recorded which).

For this clonotype: One end of the junction fails to match germline, which may point to a read error. This chain connects TRBV11-1 to TRBJ2-5; possible D gene TRBD2, 6 bases. Germline V gene data show CDR1 as SGHAT and CDR2 as FQDESV (reference sequence). This CDR3 has 15 residues. CDR3 protein: CASRLMGLPQEAQYF. CDR3 bases: TGTGCCAGCAGGCTAATGGGACTGCCACAAGAGGCCCAGTACTTC.

Only one count was recorded for this clonotype. V is TRBV29-1 and J is TRBJ2-1; D is ambiguous. This CDR3 is built from 16 residues. The germline CDR1 and CDR2 sequences are SQVTM and ANQGSEA. V dropped 0 bases and J dropped 0 bases, with 12 bases sitting between them. This CDR3 is CSVEDQNLGSYNEQFF. CDR3 nucleotide sequence: TGCAGCGTTGAAGACCAAAACTTAGGCTCCTACAATGAGCAGTTCTTC.

The chain employs TRBV6-6 and TRBJ2-3; D possibly corresponds to TRBD2 (6 bases). The ends were cut back, 2 bases at V and 2 bases at J, with 11 bases in the middle. CDR1 and CDR2 from the germline V gene are MNHNY and SVGAGI (reference sequence). CDR3 length: 15 residues. The CDR3 loop is CASSYIADYTDTQYF. The CDR3 DNA follows: TGTGCCAGCAGTTACATAGCGGACTACACAGATACGCAGTATTTT.

This rearrangement joins TRBV7-8 to TRBJ2-7, with TRBD2 identical over 7 bases. CDR1 and CDR2 from the germline V gene are SGHVS and FQNEAQ. CDR3 length equals 14 residues. Losses at the gene ends were 4 bases for V and 3 bases for J; bases not matched to a gene: 6. The CDR3, as DNA: TGTGCCAGCAGCTCCCGGGACTATGTCTACGAGCAGTACTTC. It is translated as CASSSRDYVYEQYF.

This clonotype was seen repeatedly, ten times or more. The V and J genes are TRBV15 and TRBJ2-4; TRBD2 might be the D (5 bases). CDR1 is LNHNV and CDR2 is YYDKDF in the germline V gene (reference sequence). V was clipped by 8 bases and J by 0 bases, with 11 bases between them. The CDR3 extends over 14 amino acids. CDR3 sequence: CATEEDLAKNIQYF. In DNA, the CDR3 is TGTGCCACCGAGGAGGACCTAGCCAAAAACATTCAGTACTTC.

To note about this clonotype: A much larger clone lies a single base off, so this may be a read error. This rearrangement joins TRBV6-5 to TRBJ2-2; D unclear. V was clipped by 8 bases and J by 1 base, with 26 bases between them. The CDR3 length is 19 residues. CDR1 MNHEY and CDR2 SVGAGI come from the germline V gene. CDR3 region: CASGEVDPRLKMNTGELFF. In DNA form, the CDR3 reads TGTGCCAGCGGTGAAGTGGACCCTAGGCTGAAGATGAACACCGGGGAGCTGTTTTTT.

There are a few counts of this clonotype. The chain is built from TRBV12-3 or TRBV12-4 and TRBJ2-5, with D possibly matching TRBD2 (5 bases). V gave up 6 bases and J gave up 6 bases, with 14 bases separating them. The CDR3 is 13 residues long. In DNA, the CDR3 is TGTGCCAGCAGCGCCATAGGCGGGCAGACCCAGTACTTC. It encodes CASSAIGGQTQYF.

The V and J genes are TRBV10-3 and TRBJ2-7; tentatively, D is TRBD2 (5 bases). Looked up from germline, CDR1 is ENHRY and CDR2 is SYGVKD. There are 12 residues in the CDR3. V lost 9 bases and J lost 1, with 10 bases in between. CDR3 sequence (DNA): TGTGCCATACGGACTGAGTCCTACGAGCAGTACTTC. It translates to CAIRTESYEQYF.

This clonotype was counted between two and nine times. V is TRBV7-2 and J is TRBJ2-5; possibly TRBD1 for D (6 bases). Trimming removed 4 bases from V and 4 bases from J, with 19 bases in between. This CDR3 region has 16 residues. Germline V gives CDR1 SGHTA, CDR2 FQGNSA. The CDR3 region has the DNA TGTGCCAGCAGCTCCTACCACAGGGTATCCGGAGAGACCCAGTACTTC. Amino acids: CASSSYHRVSGETQYF.

In its sample, this clonotype was seen a few times. This sequence joins TRBV10-3 and TRBJ2-3; D ambiguous. The CDR3 has 12 residues. Trimming left V 8 bases short and J 2 bases short, with 8 bases between. Germline lookup yields CDR1 ENHRY and CDR2 SYGVKD. In nucleotides, the CDR3 is TGTGCCATCGCGGACGTCACAGATACGCAGTATTTT. It encodes CAIADVTDTQYF.

This chain uses TRBV6-5 with TRBJ2-1; D not resolved. Germline values: CDR1 MNHEY, CDR2 SVGAGI. The CDR3 spans 14 residues. The germline V and J ends were trimmed by 4 bases and 3 bases, with 10 bases remaining between them. CDR3 nucleotides: TGTGCCAGCAGTTTCTCCGCCGGCTACAATGAGCAGTTCTTC. This encodes CASSFSAGYNEQFF.

This clonotype was seen repeatedly, ten times or more. In nucleotides, the CDR3 is TGCAGTGCTAGAGTTAGAACTAACTATGGCTACACCTTC. It codes for CSARVRTNYGYTF. The chain links TRBV20-1 to TRBJ1-2; no firm D call. Per germline, CDR1 DFQATT and CDR2 SNEGSKA (reference sequence). The CDR3 loop spans 13 amino acids. Trimming took 1 base from V and 0 from J, leaving 6 bases between them.

This clonotype has just a few counts. V usage is TRBV28 and J usage is TRBJ1-6; 7 positions match TRBD1. Germline CDR1 MDHEN, CDR2 SYDVKM. CDR3 length: 16 residues. After removal of 2 bases from V and 7 bases from J, the junction contained 8 bases not matched to a gene. The CDR3: CASSLAAIQGNSPLHF. CDR3 nucleotides: TGTGCCAGCAGTTTAGCCGCTATACAGGGGAATTCACCCCTCCACTTT. The full variable domain, completed using reference TRBV28 and TRBJ1-6, is DVKVTQSSRYLVKRTGEKVFLECVQDMDHENMFWYRQDPGLGLRLIYFSYDVKMKEKGDIPEGYSVSREKKERFSLILESASTNQTSMYLCASSLAAIQGNSPLHFGNGTRLTVT.

V and J are TRBV28 and TRBJ2-7, with TRBD2 matching over 9 bases. The V gene's germline CDR1 is MDHEN and CDR2 SYDVKM. J was trimmed by 3 bases and V by 5 bases; bases with no gene match: 11. The CDR3 sequence is 16 residues long. CDR3 coding DNA: TGTGCCAGCAGTCCTACGATAGCGGGAGTGTACTACGAGCAGTACTTC. Translating gives CASSPTIAGVYYEQYF.